This TCR beta chain was observed in a study of T-cell memory formation after mild COVID-19 (dated by TCRdb to the early 2020s). Regarding the complete study: TCR sequence clusters from the two donors were largely donor specific. Longitudinal TCRalpha and TCRbeta repertoire sequencing tracked T-cell clones expanding and contracting after mild COVID-19 in a couple of donors. Two young, previously healthy adult volunteers, one female and one male, were included in the cohort. General findings and caveats noted by the study authors: Contracting CD4+ clones appeared mostly in the CM and EM memory subsets, whereas CD8+ clones were enriched in EMRA. The study covered only a couple of mild cases, and larger cohorts including severe cases with pre-infection samples were considered necessary. Some responding clones were detected in pre-infection memory, suggesting pre-existing cross-reactive memory T cells joined the SARS-CoV-2 response. SARS-CoV-2 specificity of the second-wave clones peaking on day 37 was not confirmed. Clones that contracted from day 15 to 85 showed balanced CD4/CD8 phenotypes, whereas a second wave of clones that expanded from day 15 to 37 leaned towards CD4+.

Ficoll-Paque density gradient centrifugation was the method used to isolate PBMCs. As regards this clonotype: Which antigen it targets is not known. Per-base qualities were not stored, and no clone one base away is much larger.

Sequenced using an Illumina NovaSeq 6000. TCRalpha and TCRbeta cDNA libraries were built by 5'RACE with constant-segment primers, adding sample barcodes and unique molecular identifiers. RNA was extracted from every sample with Trizol reagent. The libraries were amplified in two PCR steps, and the second step added a second sample barcode and Illumina TruSeq adapters. The libraries were sequenced on an Illumina NovaSeq using 2 x 150 bp paired-end reads. Per the authors' processing: Reads were demultiplexed and collapsed into UMI-guided consensus sequences with migec v1.2.7. Using mixcr v2.1.11, the UMI consensuses were aligned to TRA and TRB V and J templates and assembled into clonotypes. Expanded or contracted clonotypes were those called significant by both edgeR and NoisET, with noise models trained on biological replicates. For edgeR calls, a false discovery rate-adjusted p below 0.01 and a log2 fold-change threshold of 1 were applied. As an exploratory analysis of dynamics, max-normalized trajectories of the 1000 most abundant clonotypes were examined with PCA combined with hierarchical clustering. The CD4 or CD8 phenotype of responding clones was assigned using the separately sequenced CD4+ and CD8+ repertoires. The public reads were reprocessed in TCRdb via fastp at Q25 and MiXCR, keeping in-frame beta chains. Entries are consolidated by CDR3 protein sequence, retaining the most common genes and DNA. For this entry, the V and J calls and clone size follow TCRdb and not the study's own pipeline. Within this sample are a few hundred thousand distinct CDR3 sequences, with 14% of them counted one time only. 20% to 25% of the sample is in the top ten clones.

Cut back by 1 base and 0 bases, the V and J ends lie 10 bases apart. From cysteine to phenylalanine, the CDR3 is 16 amino acids long. The retained sequence is limited to the CDR3, 48 bases, with the frame set at the first base. The germline V gene (reference sequence) supplies CDR1 MNHEY and CDR2 SMNVEV. The receptor was derived from a man in his late teens or twenties who had mild COVID-19 (a few samples of this study predate the infection). The sample titles of this study are shuffled in the database, so cell type and time point are left out; the donor was told from shared clones. This chain is built from TRBV27 and TRBJ2-1; the D segment cannot be called with confidence. The sample was PBMCs or a T cell subset sorted from them (not recorded which). The CDR3 region: CASSLYSQSSYNEQFF. The DNA sequence is given as TGTGCCAGCAGTTTATACTCCCAAAGCTCCTACAATGAGCAGTTCTTC.